Each of the 18 T cell receptor beta chains below was sequenced from the same sample in a study of vaccination and CD4 T cells after COVID-19. For these TCRs, the target antigens are not known. Sample treatment: approximately nine-day PBMC culture with coronavirus spike peptide pools or control peptides (ViraFEST assay). Cultured CD4+ T cell DNA underwent sequencing with the Oncomine TCR Beta short-read assay. Each CDR3 protein gets one entry after TCRdb re-called the PCR reads with MiXCR. The data show 15,000 to 20,000 distinct CDR3 sequences, approximately 46% seen once. What was sequenced was CD4+ T cells from blood, cultured in vitro. Receptors originate from a human donor who had recovered from COVID-19.

The DNA for the CDR3 is TGCAGTGCTGATCCGGGACGGGCGATAAATGAGCAGTTCTTC. It specifies CSADPGRAINEQFF. The genes are TRBV20-1 and TRBJ2-1; D tentatively fits TRBD1 or TRBD2 (5 bases each). Per the germline V gene, CDR1 is DFQATT and CDR2 is SNEGSKA (reference sequence). Trimming stripped 5 bases from V and 7 bases from J, with 18 bases between. The CDR3 loop spans 14 amino acids.

The CDR3 DNA is TGTGCCAGCAGCGCTTGGACAGGAGATACGCAGTATTTT. It translates to CASSAWTGDTQYF. This chain links TRBV7-3 with TRBJ2-3; 7 nucleotides match TRBD1. The V and J ends lost 5 bases and 5 bases, in that order; junction bases with no gene match: 4. CDR1 and CDR2 (germline): SGHTA, FQGTGA. The CDR3 extends over 13 amino acids.

V and J are TRBV11-2 and TRBJ2-5; weak D call: TRBD1 (7 bases). The CDR3 length is 14 residues. CDR1 is SGHAT, CDR2 FQNNGV, per germline. The V gene lost 5 bases and the J gene lost 2 bases, with 12 bases spanning the gap. The CDR3 loop is CASSAAGGQETQYF. The CDR3 coding sequence is TGTGCCAGCAGCGCGGCAGGGGGGCAAGAGACCCAGTACTTC.

V is TRBV10-1 and J is TRBJ2-7, with 8 bases aligning to TRBD2. CDR3 length equals 15 residues. J was trimmed by 5 bases and V by 4 bases; bases with no gene match: 10. The germline V gene has CDR1 WNHNN and CDR2 SYGVQD (reference sequence). The CDR3 nucleotides are TGCGCCAGCAGTGGTAAGAGCGGGAGACGCGACGAGCAGTACTTC. It encodes CASSGKSGRRDEQYF.

The V and J genes are TRBV5-4 and TRBJ2-7, with D tentatively TRBD1 or TRBD2 (5 bases each). The CDR3 has 13 residues. The germline V gene encodes CDR1 SGHNT and CDR2 YYREEE (reference sequence). The V end lost 4 bases, the J end lost 3 bases, and 11 bases lay between the germline ends. CDR3 DNA sequence: TGTGCCAGCAGCCCGGGACCCAACTACGAGCAGTACTTC. It is translated as CASSPGPNYEQYF.

The chain carries TRBV2 and TRBJ1-1; D ambiguous. From germline, CDR1 is SNHLY and CDR2 FYNNEI. V was clipped by 0 bases and J by 7 bases, with 12 bases between them. The CDR3 has 14 amino acids. CDR3 in DNA: TGTGCCAGCAGTGAAGCGCTCTCGGGTGGTGAAGCTTTCTTT. It translates to CASSEALSGGEAFF.

The chain links TRBV5-8 to TRBJ2-3; weak D call: TRBD2 (5 bases). V lost 4 bases, J lost 4 bases, and 13 bases lay in between. Germline V gene lookup returns CDR1 SGHTS and CDR2 YDEGEE. The CDR3 consists of 14 residues. The CDR3 reads CASSLGAGPDTQYF. CDR3 DNA sequence: TGTGCCAGCAGCCTGGGAGCAGGACCAGATACGCAGTATTTT.

V is TRBV19 and J is TRBJ1-1; D unclear. Trimming took 5 bases from V and 1 from J, leaving 8 bases between them. The V gene's germline CDR1 is LNHDA and CDR2 SQIVND (reference sequence). CDR3 length equals 13 residues. CDR3 sequence reads: CASSPPPNTEAFF. The DNA of the CDR3 is TGTGCCAGTAGTCCCCCCCCGAACACTGAAGCTTTCTTT.

The J gene is TRBJ2-1, the V gene TRBV6-2 or TRBV6-3, with D possibly matching TRBD1 (6 bases). The CDR3 length is 14 residues. Per the germline V gene, CDR1 is MNHEY and CDR2 is SVGEGT. Between the trimmed V and J ends, which lost 5 bases and 3 bases, there was a span of 11 bases. CDR3 residues: CASSRTAHYNEQFF. Here the CDR3 DNA reads TGTGCCAGCAGTCGGACAGCTCACTACAATGAGCAGTTCTTC.

In its sample, this clonotype was seen once. The rearrangement links TRBV7-9 to TRBJ1-2; D is undetermined. CDR1 and CDR2 from the germline V gene are SEHNR and FQNEAQ (reference sequence). The CDR3 totals 13 residues. The ends were cut back, 4 bases at V and 7 bases at J, with 13 bases in the middle. The CDR3 loop reads CASSSDHRGGYTF. CDR3 in DNA: TGTGCCAGCAGCTCGGACCACCGCGGTGGCTACACCTTC.

V usage is TRBV3-1 and J usage is TRBJ2-3, with D maybe TRBD2 (6 bases). The CDR3 is 13 amino acids. The V and J ends lost 4 bases and 10 bases respectively, with 15 bases between them. Germline V gene sequence: CDR1 LGHDT, CDR2 YNNKEL (reference sequence). The CDR3 sequence is CASSPRGELPQYF. The CDR3 DNA reads as TGTGCCAGCAGCCCCCGCGGGGAGCTACCGCAGTATTTT.

This rearrangement joins TRBV6-2 or TRBV6-3 to TRBJ2-7; D uncertain. CDR1 is MNHEY and CDR2 is SVGEGT in the germline V gene. The germline V and J ends were trimmed by 8 bases and 3 bases, with 8 bases remaining between them. This CDR3 contains 11 residues. CDR3 amino acids: CASRNSYEQYF. The DNA of the CDR3 is TGTGCCAGCCGTAACAGCTACGAGCAGTACTTC.

This clonotype has just a few counts. This chain joins TRBV7-9 and TRBJ1-5, with D possibly matching TRBD1 (6 bases). The CDR3 consists of 13 residues. Trimming took 7 bases from V and 9 from J, leaving 16 bases between them. Germline assignment: CDR1 SEHNR and CDR2 FQNEAQ (reference sequence). The CDR3 sequence: CASTRQAGWPQHF. The CDR3 DNA sequence: TGTGCCAGCACCAGACAGGCGGGTTGGCCCCAGCATTTT.

V is TRBV11-2 and J is TRBJ2-3, with D perhaps TRBD1 (5 bases). The CDR3 totals 16 residues. Germline V gives CDR1 SGHAT, CDR2 FQNNGV. V lost 1 base and J lost 0, with 11 bases in between. In nucleotides, the CDR3 is TGTGCCAGCAGCTTAGTTTGGCGGACAAGCACAGATACGCAGTATTTT. Translated: CASSLVWRTSTDTQYF.

The chain combines TRBV29-1 with TRBJ1-2; D is unclear. Trimming took 8 bases from V and 3 from J, leaving 13 bases between them. The CDR3 is 12 amino acids. Germline V lookup: CDR1 SQVTM, CDR2 ANQGSEA. CDR3 DNA sequence: TGCAGCACCCGGTCCCAGGACTATGGCTACACCTTC. This codes for CSTRSQDYGYTF.

Worth noting for this clonotype: A read error may account for a junction end that differs from germline. This chain links TRBV28 with TRBJ2-5; TRBD2 is a possible D gene (7 bases). The CDR3 is 13 residues long. Germline lookup yields CDR1 MDHEN and CDR2 SYDVKM. CDR3 sequence reads: CTSSRGAQETQYF. The CDR3 DNA is TGTACCAGCAGTCGGGGGGCACAAGAGACCCAGTACTTC.

This rearrangement joins TRBV7-9 to TRBJ1-1, with TRBD1 as a possible D gene (6 bases). The length of the CDR3 is 15 residues. Germline V gives CDR1 SEHNR, CDR2 FQNEAQ (reference sequence). Trimming pared 5 bases from V and 5 bases from J, leaving 18 bases between. The DNA of the CDR3 is TGTGCCAGCAGCAAGGCCCCACAGGGACGAACTGAAGCTTTCTTT. Protein sequence: CASSKAPQGRTEAFF.

The chain uses TRBV28 and TRBJ1-2, with TRBD1 matching over 10 bases. Germline-derived CDR1 and CDR2 are MDHEN and SYDVKM. The CDR3 runs 14 residues. J gave up 6 bases and V 6 bases, and 7 bases lay outside the gene matches. The CDR3 nucleotides are TGTGCCAGCAGGCCGCCGGGACAGGGGAATGGCTACACCTTC. Translation gives CASRPPGQGNGYTF.